This TCR beta chain stems from a study of blood T cell repertoires in COVID-19. The table came from immunoSEQ multiplex PCR; TCRdb's copy has only in-frame clones and leaves some out. The sample contains 150,000 or so clones, 80% to 90% of which appear only once. V shed 5 bases and J shed 1 base, with 9 bases lying between them. Germline lookup yields CDR1 SGHNT and CDR2 YENEEA. The CDR3 length is 13 residues. The TCR comes from an elderly man with acute or convalescent COVID-19. The source material was peripheral blood. J is TRBJ2-7 and V is TRBV11-3; D is perhaps TRBD1 (5 bases). Here the CDR3 reads CASSTDTSYEQYF. CDR3 sequence (DNA): TGTGCCAGCAGCACGGACACTTCCTACGAGCAGTACTTC.